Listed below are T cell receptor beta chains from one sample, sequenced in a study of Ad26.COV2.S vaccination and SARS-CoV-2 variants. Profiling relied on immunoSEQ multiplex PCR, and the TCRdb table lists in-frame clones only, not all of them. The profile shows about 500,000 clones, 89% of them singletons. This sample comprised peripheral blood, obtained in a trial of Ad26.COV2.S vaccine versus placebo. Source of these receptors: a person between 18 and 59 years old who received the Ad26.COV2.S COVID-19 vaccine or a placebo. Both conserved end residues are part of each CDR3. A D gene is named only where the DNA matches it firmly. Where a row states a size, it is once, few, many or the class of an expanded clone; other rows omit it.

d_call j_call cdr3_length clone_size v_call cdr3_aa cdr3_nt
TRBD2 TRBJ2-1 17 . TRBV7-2 CASSLTSGGAFYNEQFF TGTGCCAGCAGCTTGACTAGCGGGGGGGCTTTCTACAATGAGCAGTTCTTC
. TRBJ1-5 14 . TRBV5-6 CASSLYQSLLPQHF TGTGCCAGCAGCTTGTACCAATCTCTCCTGCCCCAGCATTTT
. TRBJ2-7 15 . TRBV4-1 CASSQDRGLGYEQYF TGCGCCAGCAGCCAAGACAGGGGACTGGGCTACGAGCAGTACTTC
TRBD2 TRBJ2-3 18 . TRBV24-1 CATSDVSGLAYSTDTQYF TGTGCCACCAGTGATGTTTCGGGACTAGCGTATAGCACAGATACGCAGTATTTT
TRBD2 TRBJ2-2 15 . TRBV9 CASSPLAGVAGELFF TGTGCCAGCAGCCCTCTAGCGGGAGTGGCCGGGGAGCTGTTTTTT
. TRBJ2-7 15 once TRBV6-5 CASSSLLGVSHEQYF TGTGCCAGCAGTTCCCTTCTAGGGGTCTCGCACGAGCAGTACTTC
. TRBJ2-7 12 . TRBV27 CASWDLRREQYF TGTGCCAGTTGGGACCTCCGGCGGGAGCAGTACTTC
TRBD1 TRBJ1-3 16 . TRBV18 CASSSKRDSSGNTIYF TGTGCCAGCTCATCAAAAAGGGACAGCTCTGGAAACACCATATATTTT
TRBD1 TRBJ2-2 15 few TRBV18 CASSQTGGPVGELFF TGTGCCAGCTCACAGACAGGGGGCCCCGTCGGGGAGCTGTTTTTT
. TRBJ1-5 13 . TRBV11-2 CASSLGLNQPQHF TGTGCCAGCAGCTTAGGTCTTAATCAGCCCCAGCATTTT
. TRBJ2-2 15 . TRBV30 CATSSNVANTGELFF TGTGCCACCTCTAGCAATGTCGCGAACACCGGGGAGCTGTTTTTT
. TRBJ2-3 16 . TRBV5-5 CASNRLVDSSVDTQYF TGTGCCAGCAATAGATTAGTGGATTCTTCGGTCGATACGCAGTATTTT
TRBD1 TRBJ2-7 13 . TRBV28 CASSLRAGGLGYF TGTGCCAGCAGTTTGAGGGCAGGGGGTTTGGGGTACTTC
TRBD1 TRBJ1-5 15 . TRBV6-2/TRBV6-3 CASSPTTGGDQPQHF TGTGCCAGCAGCCCAACTACAGGGGGCGACCAGCCCCAGCATTTT
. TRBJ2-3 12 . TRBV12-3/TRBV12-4 CASSPVADTQYF TGTGCCAGCAGCCCCGTGGCAGATACGCAGTATTTT
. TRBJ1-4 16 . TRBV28 CASSPYVHRLNEKLFF TGTGCCAGCAGTCCGTACGTGCACAGACTTAATGAAAAACTGTTTTTT
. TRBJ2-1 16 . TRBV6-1 CASSDDSWSSYNEQFF TGTGCCAGCAGTGACGACAGCTGGAGCTCCTACAATGAGCAGTTCTTC
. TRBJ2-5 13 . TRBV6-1 CASSEVQLETQYF TGTGCCAGCAGTGAAGTACAGCTGGAGACCCAGTACTTC
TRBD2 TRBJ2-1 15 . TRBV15 CATSRGLAGVAEQFF TGTGCCACCAGCAGGGGACTAGCGGGAGTGGCTGAGCAGTTCTTC
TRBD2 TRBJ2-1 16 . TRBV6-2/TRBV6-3 CASSYGRISAGYEQFF TGTGCCAGCAGTTACGGGAGAATATCAGCGGGGTATGAGCAGTTCTTC
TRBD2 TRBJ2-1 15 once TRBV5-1 CASSSGTSSNNEQFF TGCGCCAGCAGCTCGGGGACTAGCTCCAACAATGAGCAGTTCTTC
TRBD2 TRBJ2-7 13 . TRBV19 CASSLLAGDEQYF TGTGCCAGTAGTTTGCTAGCGGGGGACGAGCAGTACTTC
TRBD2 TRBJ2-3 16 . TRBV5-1 CASSQPLAAGTDTQYF TGCGCCAGCAGCCAGCCTCTAGCGGCGGGGACAGATACGCAGTATTTT
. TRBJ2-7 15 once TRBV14 CASSQDRSRSYEQYF TGTGCCAGCAGCCAAGATCGATCTCGCTCCTACGAGCAGTACTTC
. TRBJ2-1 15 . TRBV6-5 CASSYTGGAFDEQFF TGTGCCAGCAGTTACACTGGGGGGGCCTTTGATGAGCAGTTCTTC
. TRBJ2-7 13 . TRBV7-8 CASSRRDSYEQYF TGTGCCAGCAGCCGCCGGGACTCTTACGAGCAGTACTTC
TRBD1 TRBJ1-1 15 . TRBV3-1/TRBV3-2 CASSELTGTGSEAFF TGTGCCAGCAGCGAATTAACCGGGACAGGGTCGGAAGCTTTCTTT
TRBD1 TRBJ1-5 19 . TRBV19 CASSIVGGRETYSNQPQHF TGTGCCAGTAGTATAGTAGGGGGCCGGGAGACTTATAGCAATCAGCCCCAGCATTTT
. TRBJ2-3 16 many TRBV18 CASSPPGFAGADTQYF TGTGCCAGCTCACCACCGGGGTTCGCTGGGGCAGATACGCAGTATTTT